This note documents a single T cell receptor (beta chain) sequence. The antigen remains undetermined. These data belong to a study of OX40 agonist ivuxolimab in advanced cancers. About the research overall: Patients were treated with ivuxolimab, an agonistic anti-OX40 (CD134) antibody.

Blood got drawn at baseline, again on cycle 4 day 1, and then on cycle 7 day 1. Study-level findings and limits: Patients who responded partially at 0.1-3.0 mg/kg showed clonal expansion ranking among the lowest.

Sequencing used immunoSEQ multiplex PCR; TCRdb keeps in-frame clones, though not all of them. The table has around 45,000 clones, roughly 91% seen once. There are 14 residues in the CDR3. The trim removed 3 bases at V and 2 bases at J, leaving 3 bases unmatched. Germline-derived CDR1 and CDR2 are SGHVS and FNYEAQ. The sequence came from an adult with an advanced solid tumor such as melanoma, head and neck, liver or kidney cancer. The specimen comprised CD4+ or CD8+ T cells sorted from blood, sampled in a trial of the OX40 agonist ivuxolimab. The gene calls are TRBV7-6 and TRBJ2-5, with 7 bases that match TRBD2. The CDR3 DNA reads as TGTGCCAGCAGCTTGTGGGGGGGGCAAGAGACCCAGTACTTC. It yields the protein CASSLWGGQETQYF.